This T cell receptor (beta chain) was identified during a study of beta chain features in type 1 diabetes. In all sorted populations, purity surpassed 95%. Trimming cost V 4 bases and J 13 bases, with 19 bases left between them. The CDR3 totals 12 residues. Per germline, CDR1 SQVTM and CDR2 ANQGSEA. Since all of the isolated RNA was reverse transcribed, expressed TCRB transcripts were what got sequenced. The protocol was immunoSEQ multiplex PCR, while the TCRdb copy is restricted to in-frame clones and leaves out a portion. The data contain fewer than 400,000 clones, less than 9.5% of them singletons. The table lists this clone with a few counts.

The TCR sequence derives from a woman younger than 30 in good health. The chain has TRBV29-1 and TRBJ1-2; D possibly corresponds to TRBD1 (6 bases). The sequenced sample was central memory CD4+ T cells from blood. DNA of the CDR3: TGCAGCGTTGGGGACACCCGCAACGTGGCCACCTTC. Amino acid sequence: CSVGDTRNVATF.